Below, 12 T cell receptor beta chains from the same sample are listed, as sequenced in a study of human T cells and chemical hapten exposure. From the RACE reads, TCRdb called clonotypes with MiXCR, one entry per CDR3 protein. The sample holds about 76,000 distinct CDR3 sequences, about an eighth seen once. As to time point: patch test 3, about 24 weeks after DPC sensitization. Treatment of the sample: therapeutic diphenylcyclopropenone sensitization with weekly scalp DPC. Sequenced material: whole blood, taken in connection with sensitization to the hapten diphenylcyclopropenone (DPC). The receptor source for this set is a woman in her forties or fifties with alopecia areata. Some clones in this sample may be carry-over from other donors' samples.

This clonotype was recorded many times. This chain joins TRBV5-4 and TRBJ2-5, with 13 bases identical to TRBD2. This CDR3 has 18 amino acids. In germline, CDR1 is SGHNT, CDR2 YYREEE (reference sequence). After removal of 4 bases from V and 2 bases from J, the junction contained 11 bases not matched to a gene. The CDR3 here is CASSHPGLAGWGQETQYF. CDR3 DNA sequence: TGTGCCAGCAGCCATCCGGGACTAGCGGGATGGGGGCAAGAGACCCAGTACTTC. The whole variable domain, filled in from reference TRBV5-4 and TRBJ2-5, reads ETGVTQSPTHLIKTRGQQVTLRCSSQSGHNTVSWYQQALGQGPQFIFQYYREEENGRGNFPPRFSGLQFPNYSSELNVNALELDDSALYLCASSHPGLAGWGQETQYFGPGTRLLVL.

This chain uses TRBV27 with TRBJ1-1; possibly TRBD1 for D (5 bases). CDR1 and CDR2 (germline): MNHEY, SMNVEV (reference sequence). V lost 2 bases, J lost 3 bases, and 10 bases lay in between. The CDR3 loop spans 14 amino acids. This chain's CDR3 is CASSLEGRDTEAFF. The CDR3 DNA reads TGTGCCAGCAGTTTAGAGGGGAGGGACACTGAAGCTTTCTTT.

The V call is TRBV11-2, the J call TRBJ1-1; possibly TRBD1 for D (5 bases). Deletions cut 8 bases from V and 5 bases from J, with 15 bases between. Germline CDR1 SGHAT, CDR2 FQNNGV. The CDR3 length is 13 residues. CDR3 bases: TGTGCCAGCCGAACCAGGGTTCGGACTGAAGCTTTCTTT. Translation: CASRTRVRTEAFF.

The chain uses TRBV6-6 and TRBJ2-1, with TRBD2 as a possible D gene (5 bases). V was pared by 7 bases and J by 10 bases, with 20 bases between. CDR1 and CDR2 from the germline V gene are MNHNY and SVGAGI (reference sequence). This CDR3 is 14 amino acids long. CDR3 DNA: TGTGCCAGCATTCCGGGGTTACCAGTGGACGAGCAGTTCTTC. Its protein is CASIPGLPVDEQFF.

This clonotype was detected a few times. The CDR3 spells CASSCYPRHLNQPQHF. The CDR3 coding sequence is TGTGCCAGCAGCTGTTACCCGAGACACCTCAATCAGCCCCAGCATTTT. The genes are TRBV5-4 and TRBJ1-5; D unclear. Germline-derived CDR1 and CDR2 are SGHNT and YYREEE (reference sequence). CDR3 size: 16 residues. V was cut by 3 bases and J by 3 bases, with 16 bases left in between.

There are many counts of this clonotype. The chain carries TRBV20-1 and TRBJ1-2; the D gene is possibly TRBD1 (5 bases). Trimming removed 6 bases from V and 3 bases from J, with 14 bases in between. Germline CDR1 is DFQATT and CDR2 is SNEGSKA (reference sequence). This CDR3 comprises 13 residues. CDR3 in DNA: TGCAGTGCCCCTCTCCAGGGCGACTATGGCTACACCTTC. Its protein product is CSAPLQGDYGYTF.

This clonotype has only a few counts. The chain carries TRBV6-6 and TRBJ1-1; D is perhaps TRBD1 (5 bases). Germline V lookup: CDR1 MNHNY, CDR2 SVGAGI (reference sequence). This CDR3 region has 11 residues. Trimming took 10 bases from V and 4 from J, leaving 10 bases between them. CDR3 DNA sequence: TGTGCCATACTCGGGGGCACTGAAGCTTTCTTT. Its translation: CAILGGTEAFF.

The rearrangement links TRBV5-1 to TRBJ1-5; D uncertain. Germline CDR1 SGHRS, CDR2 YFSETQ. Trimming stripped 2 bases from V and 0 bases from J, with 9 bases between. The CDR3 sequence is 15 residues long. The CDR3 sequence: CASSFDGNSNQPQHF. Written as DNA, the CDR3 is TGCGCCAGCAGCTTCGACGGTAATAGCAATCAGCCCCAGCATTTT.

This clonotype was seen a single time. The chain employs TRBV18 and TRBJ1-1; D may be TRBD1 (5 bases). Per germline, CDR1 KGHSH and CDR2 LQKENI. V was clipped by 6 bases and J by 1 base, with 9 bases between them. This CDR3 has 13 residues. The CDR3 bases are TGTGCCAGCTCCCGACAGTCGAACACTGAAGCTTTCTTT. Amino acids: CASSRQSNTEAFF.

This clonotype was recorded many times. The V gene is TRBV10-3, the J gene TRBJ2-7; TRBD1 matches 10 bases. There are 14 residues in the CDR3. The trim removed 6 bases at V and 5 bases at J, leaving 7 bases unmatched. Germline CDR1 ENHRY, CDR2 SYGVKD. CDR3 protein: CAISRDRGSDEQYF. The CDR3 region has the DNA TGTGCCATCAGCCGGGACAGGGGTAGCGACGAGCAGTACTTC.

There are many counts of this clonotype. The chain has TRBV6-6 and TRBJ2-7; 9 bases map to TRBD1. Germline CDR1 and CDR2: MNHNY and SVGAGI (reference sequence). The CDR3 length is 13 residues. J was trimmed by 5 bases and V by 8 bases; bases with no gene match: 7. CDR3 region: CASRDRVDHEQYF. The DNA of the CDR3 is TGTGCCAGCCGGGACAGGGTGGATCACGAGCAGTACTTC.

This rearrangement joins TRBV10-3 to TRBJ2-2; D is possibly TRBD2 (6 bases). V was shortened by 4 bases and J by 9 bases, with 12 bases between the two germline ends. The CDR3 contains 13 residues. The germline gives CDR1 ENHRY, CDR2 SYGVKD. The CDR3 here is CAISGTTNRELFF. The CDR3, as DNA: TGTGCCATCAGTGGGACTACCAACAGGGAGCTGTTTTTT.